This T cell receptor beta chain comes out of a study of OX40 agonist ivuxolimab in advanced cancers. Study-level background: Administration of intravenous ivuxolimab to patients occurred every 2 weeks at 0.01 to 10 mg/kg. Cohort: about 82% men, mean age around 61, aged roughly 20 to 79. Patients receiving dose escalation had hepatocellular carcinoma, melanoma, renal cell or head and neck cancer. Findings and caveats of the study: Averaging showed that CD8+ T cells had more expanded clones than CD4+ did.

Generated by immunoSEQ multiplex PCR, the TCRdb table keeps only in-frame clones and is missing some. The data contain some 70,000 clones, about 92% of them seen just once; the ten biggest clones take up approximately 0.99%. Germline values: CDR1 SGHRS, CDR2 YFSETQ. The CDR3 length is 16 residues. V lost 0 bases and J lost 1, with 13 bases in between. With respect to this clone: What it recognizes is unknown.

The gene calls are TRBV5-1 and TRBJ1-1, with D perhaps matching TRBD1 (5 bases). This clonotype originated in an adult with an advanced solid tumor such as melanoma, head and neck, liver or kidney cancer. The sequences come from CD4+ or CD8+ T cells sorted from blood, collected in a trial of the OX40 agonist ivuxolimab. CDR3: CASSLGMGPTNTEAFF. CDR3 in DNA: TGCGCCAGCAGCTTGGGGATGGGGCCAACGAACACTGAAGCTTTCTTT.